A selection of T cell receptor beta chains follows, all from one sample in a study of T cell repertoires in cytomegalovirus infection. From the reads, TCRdb called clonotypes with MiXCR, one entry per CDR3 protein. The sample lists approximately 290,000 distinct CDR3 sequences; roughly a quarter were seen once. The sample comprised PBMCs. The origin of the receptors is a human donor in good health (CMV status not recorded). Some clones in this sample may be carry-over from other donors' samples. Each CDR3 is given with its conserved first and last residue. D genes are given only for firm matches. Size is omitted from some rows. Given values are once, few, many or a class for expanded clones.

-	TRBD2	TRBV24-1	TRBJ2-3	CATSEPTSGLVTDTQYF	TGTGCCACCAGTGAACCGACTAGCGGGCTAGTCACAGATACGCAGTATTTT
once	-	TRBV2	TRBJ2-7	CASSDAGRGSSYEQYF	TGTGCCAGCAGTGATGCGGGCAGGGGAAGCTCCTACGAGCAGTACTTC
-	-	TRBV7-2	TRBJ1-2	CASSLDRFNYGYTF	TGTGCCAGCAGCTTAGACAGGTTTAACTATGGCTACACCTTC
many	TRBD1	TRBV7-2	TRBJ2-4	CASSLLTGVAKNIQYF	TGTGCCAGCAGCCTGTTGACAGGGGTTGCCAAAAACATTCAGTACTTC
-	TRBD2	TRBV28	TRBJ2-5	CASRPGLAGGENQYF	TGTGCCAGCAGACCGGGACTAGCGGGAGGGGAGAACCAGTACTTC
-	-	TRBV6-2/TRBV6-3	TRBJ2-1	CASSYYALGSSYNEQFF	TGTGCCAGCAGTTACTACGCTCTCGGCTCCTCCTACAATGAGCAGTTCTTC
once	TRBD2	TRBV29-1	TRBJ2-5	CSVEGLAEQETQYF	TGCAGCGTTGAGGGACTAGCGGAACAAGAGACCCAGTACTTC
-	-	TRBV25-1	TRBJ2-1	CASSTQVYSYNEQFF	TGTGCCAGCTCAACACAGGTTTACTCCTACAATGAGCAGTTCTTC
few	-	TRBV9	TRBJ2-7	CASSVGKGPTSEQYF	TGTGCCAGCAGCGTAGGCAAGGGTCCTACGTCGGAGCAGTACTTC
few	-	TRBV7-8	TRBJ2-3	CASSYSSAKGDTQYF	TGTGCCAGCAGCTATTCTAGCGCCAAGGGAGATACGCAGTATTTT
few	-	TRBV5-1	TRBJ1-3	CASSLAYGNTIYF	TGCGCCAGCAGCTTGGCGTACGGAAACACCATATATTTT
-	-	TRBV5-1	TRBJ1-1	CASSLGFPGDEAFF	TGCGCCAGCAGCTTGGGATTTCCGGGGGATGAAGCTTTCTTT
-	-	TRBV20-1	TRBJ1-3	CSASPTGTSTGNTIYF	TGCAGTGCTTCACCCACGGGGACATCGACTGGAAACACCATATATTTT
-	-	TRBV20-1	TRBJ1-5	CSASNPGRYSNQPQHF	TGCAGTGCTAGTAACCCCGGGCGGTATAGCAATCAGCCCCAGCATTTT
many	-	TRBV7-2	TRBJ1-1	CASSRQIIPIPRGTEAFF	TGTGCCAGCAGTCGACAGATCATCCCGATACCGCGGGGCACTGAAGCTTTCTTT